The rows below give T cell receptor beta chains drawn from one sample of a study of identical twins. TCRdb passed the 5' RACE reads through MiXCR, listing each CDR3 protein once. The sample shows 200,000 to 300,000 distinct CDR3 sequences, roughly a tenth of them seen only once. Material for sequencing was memory T cells sorted from blood. Receptor source: a man aged 50-60 years in good health. CDR3s leave out the opening cysteine and the closing phenylalanine or tryptophan. A D gene is named only where the DNA matches it firmly.

>TRBJ2-1|TRBV6-2/TRBV6-3|.
ASSYLGPNEQF
>TRBJ2-1|TRBV7-2|.
ASSNPTANEQF
>TRBJ2-5|TRBV6-1|.
ASRLHRDQETQY
>TRBJ2-2|TRBV6-5|.
ASSYAKSFSGELF
>TRBJ1-1|TRBV6-5|TRBD1
ASSSDRGRGDTEAF
>TRBJ1-1|TRBV20-1|TRBD1
SAPQGLNTEAF
>TRBJ2-3|TRBV6-2/TRBV6-3|TRBD1
ASSWGTGEDTQY
>TRBJ2-5|TRBV6-5|.
ASSNGLSDLQETQY
>TRBJ1-1|TRBV28|.
ASSLIRMNTEAF
>TRBJ2-1|TRBV15|.
ATSSLGASYNEQF
>TRBJ1-3|TRBV6-6|.
ASSYSAGATIY
>TRBJ1-4|TRBV7-2|.
ASSLKARANEKLF
>TRBJ2-7|TRBV4-3|.
ASSWRKGYHEQY
>TRBJ2-5|TRBV29-1|TRBD1
SVGQGLETQY
>TRBJ2-7|TRBV20-1|TRBD1
SASLTGGLLGAHEQY
>TRBJ2-1|TRBV7-2|TRBD2
ASSLAGTSAVYNEQF
>TRBJ2-3|TRBV5-1|.
ASSLWRDGADTQY
>TRBJ1-1|TRBV7-9|.
ASSLELKGEAF
>TRBJ2-3|TRBV20-1|.
SASPPTRVADTQY
>TRBJ1-1|TRBV30|.
AWEPGLGTEAF
>TRBJ2-5|TRBV12-3/TRBV12-4|TRBD1
ASSHRDRGQTQY
>TRBJ2-1|TRBV28|TRBD2
ASSQPGLVYNEQF
>TRBJ1-1|TRBV20-1|TRBD1
SATGTATEAF
>TRBJ2-1|TRBV15|.
ATSRNSGDEQF
>TRBJ1-2|TRBV24-1|TRBD1
ATSDLRTGPGGYT
>TRBJ2-1|TRBV11-2|.
ASSLVDLGVLTYNEQF
>TRBJ1-2|TRBV7-2|.
ASSLEGTQPNYGYT
>TRBJ2-1|TRBV6-4|TRBD2
ASSPGLAGHTGLNEQF
>TRBJ1-1|TRBV10-3|.
AISEWQNTEAF
>TRBJ2-6|TRBV7-9|.
APAGANVLT
>TRBJ2-7|TRBV20-1|TRBD2
SAQKTSGFYEQY
>TRBJ2-7|TRBV30|.
AWSVLVEQY
>TRBJ2-2|TRBV5-1|TRBD1
ASSLVRTGVDTGELF
>TRBJ2-6|TRBV28|TRBD1
ASRPKPGQVRLSGANVLT
>TRBJ1-4|TRBV7-9|.
ASSLAGGTEKLF
>TRBJ1-3|TRBV12-3/TRBV12-4|.
ASSLGENTIY
>TRBJ2-2|TRBV6-1|TRBD2
ASSRGLAGVQSHTGELF
>TRBJ2-7|TRBV5-1|TRBD1
ASSSGQGLYEQY
>TRBJ2-5|TRBV6-2/TRBV6-3|.
ASSQTRQNQETQY
>TRBJ2-7|TRBV20-1|TRBD2
SARKPGLAGYYEQY
>TRBJ2-1|TRBV6-1|.
ASSISRGSEQF
>TRBJ2-7|TRBV20-1|.
SAREGNPYEQY
>TRBJ2-1|TRBV28|.
ASSLIPAGSSYNEQF
>TRBJ2-5|TRBV6-1|TRBD1
ASSRRHRGQETQY
>TRBJ2-3|TRBV9|.
ASTQDTHSTDTQY